This TCR beta chain was identified during a study of vaccination effects on CD4 cells after COVID-19. The overall study: The second dose preceded post-vaccine samples by a median of 72 days.

This clone is a singleton in its sample. Its antigen is as yet unknown. Within the ViraFEST assay, antigen-specific CD4+ T cells underwent expansion with viral peptide pools prior to sequencing. An approximately ten-day culture period preceded the isolation of CD4+ T cells. BNT162b2 vaccine or mRNA-1273 vaccine was given to participants in two doses. Nucleocapsid antibodies stayed negative before and after vaccination, showing no earlier SARS-CoV-2 infection. The CDR3 totals 13 residues. V gave up 7 bases and J gave up 1 base; unmatched junction bases: 4. Germline V CDR1 and CDR2: MNHEY, SMNVEV (reference sequence). Clones were sequenced by immunoSEQ multiplex PCR, and TCRdb holds only the in-frame ones, with some missing. The sample records about 46,000 clones, over 60% being singletons.

The sequences come from CD4+ T cells from PBMCs cultured with HCoV-OC43 spike peptides, collected after COVID-19 vaccination. The subset was: HCoV-OC43 spike overlapping peptide pool stimulation. The TCR was taken from a human donor who received a COVID-19 vaccine. J is TRBJ2-7 and V is TRBV27; 7 bases are shared with TRBD2. The CDR3 protein is CASKSGDSYEQYF. For the CDR3, the DNA is TGTGCCAGCAAGAGCGGGGATTCCTACGAGCAGTACTTC.